A selection of T cell receptor beta chains follows, all from one sample in a study of shared clonotypes between healthy human individuals. TCRdb's table, derived via immunoSEQ multiplex PCR, lists solely in-frame clones and lacks some. The top ten clones hold around 1% of a sample with roughly 2,000,000 clones, approximately 94% of them seen once. Input material: naive CD8+ T cells sorted from blood. The receptors here all came from a man aged 18 to 29 in good health. Each CDR3 is given with its conserved first and last residue. The D gene is left open where the match is weak. Clone size appears in some rows only: once, few, many, or a class for an expanded clone.

TRBD2,TRBV6-5,NA,TRBJ2-2,16,CASSYSNGAGFGELFF,TGTGCCAGCAGTTACTCGAATGGAGCGGGGTTCGGGGAGCTGTTTTTT
NA,TRBV12-5,NA,TRBJ2-1,14,CASGLVQLLSEQFF,TGTGCTAGTGGTTTGGTACAACTGTTGAGTGAGCAGTTCTTC
TRBD2,TRBV9,NA,TRBJ2-2,19,CASSAGWPGEGPNTGELFF,TGTGCCAGCAGCGCCGGTTGGCCCGGGGAGGGGCCTAACACCGGGGAGCTGTTTTTT
TRBD1,TRBV13,NA,TRBJ2-7,16,CASSLPGTGVPYEQYF,TGTGCCAGCAGCCTCCCTGGGACAGGGGTGCCCTACGAGCAGTACTTC
TRBD2,TRBV6-5,NA,TRBJ2-1,16,CASSYDLAGSGNEQFF,TGTGCCAGCAGTTACGACCTAGCGGGAAGCGGCAATGAGCAGTTCTTC
NA,TRBV7-8,NA,TRBJ2-2,16,CASSFQGPSDTGELFF,TGTGCCAGCAGCTTTCAGGGGCCCTCGGATACCGGGGAGCTGTTTTTT
NA,TRBV7-9,NA,TRBJ2-4,14,CASSYLGGENIQYF,TGTGCCAGCAGCTACCTTGGAGGGGAAAACATTCAGTACTTC
NA,TRBV7-9,NA,TRBJ1-6,9,CASSLIGHF,TGTGCCAGCAGCTTAATTGGCCACTTT
TRBD1,TRBV2,NA,TRBJ2-2,16,CASSFSGTDYTGELFF,TGTGCCAGCAGTTTTTCCGGGACAGATTACACCGGGGAGCTGTTTTTT
NA,TRBV2,NA,TRBJ2-4,16,CASSRGAGAFVNIQYF,TGTGCCAGCTCCCGAGGAGCAGGGGCATTCGTAAACATTCAGTACTTC
NA,TRBV2,NA,TRBJ2-7,12,CARGTGIYEQYF,TGTGCCAGGGGGACGGGGATATACGAGCAGTACTTC
TRBD1,TRBV7-3,NA,TRBJ1-4,14,CASSSTGRNEKLFF,TGTGCCAGCAGCTCGACAGGGCGTAATGAAAAACTGTTTTTT
TRBD1,TRBV5-4,NA,TRBJ1-1,15,CASRPDRGPNTEAFF,TGTGCCAGCAGGCCTGACAGGGGTCCGAACACTGAAGCTTTCTTT
NA,TRBV7-9,few,TRBJ1-2,11,CVTGPGHGYTF,TGTGTCACAGGGCCGGGCCATGGCTACACCTTC
NA,TRBV6-6,NA,TRBJ2-7,14,CASSYPQDYYEQYF,TGTGCCAGCAGTTACCCTCAGGATTACTACGAGCAGTACTTC
NA,TRBV6-6,NA,TRBJ2-7,13,CASSYSGPYEQYF,TGTGCCAGCAGTTACAGCGGCCCCTACGAGCAGTACTTC
NA,TRBV5-1,NA,TRBJ2-7,13,CASSLGGAAEQYF,TGCGCCAGCAGCTTAGGGGGGGCGGCCGAGCAGTACTTC
NA,TRBV21-1,NA,TRBJ1-4,8,CARGQAGF,TGTGCCAGAGGACAGGCTGGCTTT
NA,TRBV5-4,NA,TRBJ1-2,13,CASSLEADYGYTF,TGTGCCAGCAGCTTGGAAGCGGACTATGGCTACACCTTC
NA,TRBV28,few,TRBJ1-2,13,CASSLWQGWGYTF,TGTGCCAGCAGTTTATGGCAGGGCTGGGGCTACACCTTC
NA,TRBV7-8,NA,TRBJ2-7,12,CASSWTTYEQYF,TGTGCCAGCAGTTGGACGACCTACGAGCAGTACTTC
NA,TRBV5-6,NA,TRBJ2-1,15,CASSLRGRKLNEQFF,TGTGCCAGCAGCTTGCGGGGGCGAAAGCTAAATGAGCAGTTCTTC
NA,TRBV10-3,NA,TRBJ2-7,15,CAISEPRVVTREQYF,TGTGCCATCAGTGAACCCCGGGTCGTAACGCGGGAGCAGTACTTC
NA,TRBV13,NA,TRBJ1-4,16,CASSYREVATNEKLFF,TGTGCCAGCAGCTACCGTGAGGTGGCAACTAATGAAAAACTGTTTTTT
TRBD1,TRBV19,NA,TRBJ2-1,14,CASQQGPAYNEQFF,TGTGCCAGTCAACAGGGGCCCGCCTACAATGAGCAGTTCTTC
NA,TRBV6-5,NA,TRBJ2-3,15,CASSYSSLNGDTQYF,TGTGCCAGCAGTTACTCGTCGCTAAATGGAGATACGCAGTATTTT
TRBD1,TRBV5-1,NA,TRBJ1-1,14,CASGKGQGNTEAFF,TGCGCCAGCGGTAAAGGACAGGGCAACACTGAAGCTTTCTTT
NA,TRBV5-6,NA,TRBJ1-4,15,CASSFETGANEKLFF,TGTGCCAGCAGCTTCGAGACAGGAGCTAATGAAAAACTGTTTTTT
NA,TRBV27,NA,TRBJ2-5,12,CASSLDRETQYF,TGTGCCAGCAGCTTGGACAGAGAGACCCAGTACTTC
NA,TRBV28,NA,TRBJ1-6,14,CASSLGSRDSPLHF,TGTGCCAGCAGTTTAGGTAGCAGGGATTCACCCCTCCACTTT
NA,TRBV7-9,once,TRBJ1-1,14,CASSSGLRNTEAFF,TGTGCCAGCAGCTCGGGACTCAGGAACACTGAAGCTTTCTTT
NA,TRBV4-1,NA,TRBJ1-1,14,CASSQEEGNTEAFF,TGCGCCAGCAGCCAAGAAGAGGGAAACACTGAAGCTTTCTTT
TRBD1,TRBV4-1,NA,TRBJ1-2,16,CASSRDGTGGKGGYTF,TGCGCCAGCAGCCGCGACGGGACAGGGGGGAAAGGTGGCTACACCTTC
NA,TRBV9,NA,TRBJ2-7,14,CASSVELGSYEQYF,TGTGCCAGCAGCGTAGAGCTAGGGTCCTACGAGCAGTACTTC
NA,TRBV4-2,NA,TRBJ2-2,14,CASSPVADTGELFF,TGTGCCAGCAGCCCAGTGGCGGACACCGGGGAGCTGTTTTTT
TRBD2,TRBV9,NA,TRBJ2-2,17,CASSVVGGAGGTGELFF,TGTGCCAGCAGCGTAGTAGGCGGGGCGGGAGGCACCGGGGAGCTGTTTTTT
NA,TRBV28,NA,TRBJ1-6,12,CASKADTSPLHF,TGTGCCAGCAAAGCGGATACTTCACCCCTCCACTTT
NA,TRBV18,NA,TRBJ2-5,15,CASSQRVGGEETQYF,TGTGCCAGCTCACAACGGGTGGGCGGGGAAGAGACCCAGTACTTC
NA,TRBV2,few,TRBJ1-2,15,CASSEWGRRGYGYTF,TGTGCCAGCAGTGAGTGGGGAAGGCGGGGCTATGGCTACACCTTC
NA,TRBV30,NA,TRBJ2-7,13,CAWSYRETYEQYF,TGTGCCTGGAGTTACAGGGAGACCTACGAGCAGTACTTC
TRBD2,TRBV11-2,NA,TRBJ2-5,15,CASSSLTSGGETQYF,TGTGCCAGCAGCTCCTTGACTAGCGGGGGGGAGACCCAGTACTTC
NA,TRBV19,NA,TRBJ2-5,18,CASSIDWRGPGPQETQYF,TGTGCCAGTAGTATAGATTGGCGGGGGCCGGGACCCCAAGAGACCCAGTACTTC
NA,TRBV7-9,NA,TRBJ1-2,13,CASSFDTLYGYTF,TGTGCCAGCAGCTTTGACACTCTCTATGGCTACACCTTC
TRBD1,TRBV27,NA,TRBJ2-1,13,CASSYDGQGRQFF,TGTGCCAGCAGCTACGACGGACAGGGAAGGCAGTTCTTC
NA,TRBV4-3,once,TRBJ2-5,16,CASSQDWQGSQETQYF,TGCGCCAGCAGCCAAGATTGGCAGGGTAGCCAAGAGACCCAGTACTTC
TRBD2,TRBV27,NA,TRBJ2-1,15,CASSGSGTYYNEQFF,TGTGCCAGCAGCGGAAGCGGGACCTACTACAATGAGCAGTTCTTC
TRBD2,TRBV9,once,TRBJ2-1,16,CASSVGGTSDIYEQFF,TGTGCCAGCAGCGTAGGCGGGACTAGCGACATCTATGAGCAGTTCTTC
NA,TRBV9,NA,TRBJ2-6,15,CASSVHSTGANVLTF,TGTGCCAGCAGCGTTCACAGTACCGGGGCCAACGTCCTGACTTTC
NA,TRBV9,NA,TRBJ2-7,15,CASSVGGDSSYEQYF,TGTGCCAGCAGCGTTGGGGGGGACAGCTCCTACGAGCAGTACTTC
NA,TRBV2,NA,TRBJ2-7,14,CASSDPSQAYEQYF,TGTGCCAGCAGTGACCCGTCACAGGCCTACGAGCAGTACTTC
NA,TRBV19,NA,TRBJ2-1,15,CASSREIPPYNEQFF,TGTGCCAGTAGTCGGGAAATCCCCCCTTACAATGAGCAGTTCTTC
TRBD2,TRBV13,NA,TRBJ2-7,18,CASSDMGLAGGRTYEQYF,TGTGCCAGCAGCGATATGGGACTAGCGGGAGGTCGAACCTACGAGCAGTACTTC
TRBD2,TRBV30,NA,TRBJ2-7,14,CAWSVTSEAYEQYF,TGTGCCTGGAGTGTTACTAGCGAGGCCTACGAGCAGTACTTC
TRBD1,TRBV30,NA,TRBJ2-7,14,CAWTLGQGTNEQYF,TGTGCCTGGACGCTCGGACAGGGTACCAACGAGCAGTACTTC
NA,TRBV6-5,NA,TRBJ2-7,13,CASTPAGHGEQYF,TGTGCCAGCACCCCAGCTGGGCACGGCGAGCAGTACTTC
NA,TRBV6-1,NA,TRBJ2-2,16,CASSEVEGGEAGELFF,TGTGCCAGCAGTGAAGTCGAGGGGGGCGAAGCCGGGGAGCTGTTTTTT
TRBD1,TRBV19,NA,TRBJ1-5,13,CASSTGTVQPQHF,TGTGCCAGTAGTACCGGGACAGTACAGCCCCAGCATTTT
NA,TRBV7-2,NA,TRBJ2-1,15,CASSSGGSGYNEQFF,TGTGCCAGCAGCTCTGGGGGGAGTGGCTACAATGAGCAGTTCTTC
TRBD1,TRBV28,NA,TRBJ1-4,15,CASTNDRGHNEKLFF,TGTGCCAGCACCAACGACAGGGGGCATAATGAAAAACTGTTTTTT